The T cell receptor beta chain under discussion was sequenced for a study of radiation and T cells in renal cell carcinoma. Treatment specified: 15 Gy SBRT to primary tumor, nephrectomy 4 weeks later. Nephrectomy followed 15 Gy stereotactic body radiation by 4 weeks. This table comes from immunoSEQ multiplex PCR, and its TCRdb copy is limited to in-frame clones, with some not included. In the table there are about 20,000 clones, roughly 64% of which are singletons. This clone was found once. Its antigen is currently unknown. This could be a read error, since a much larger clone is one nucleotide away. Overall study findings and caveats: Pretreatment tumor biopsies were lacking, so baseline clonotypes are unknown. Dominant CDR3 motifs were more common in irradiated tumors than controls.

From germline, CDR1 is SGHTA and CDR2 FQGNSA. This CDR3 is 11 amino acids long. V gave up 3 bases and J gave up 6 bases, with 4 bases separating them. This TCR derives from a woman aged 65 to 85 with renal cell carcinoma. The chain is built from TRBV7-2 and TRBJ2-3; the D is unclear. The sequencing here drew on tumor tissue, taken from a patient whose treatment included radiotherapy and nephrectomy. The CDR3 here is CASSFGDTQYF. In nucleotides, the CDR3 is TGTGCCAGCAGCTTTGGGGATACGCAGTATTTT.